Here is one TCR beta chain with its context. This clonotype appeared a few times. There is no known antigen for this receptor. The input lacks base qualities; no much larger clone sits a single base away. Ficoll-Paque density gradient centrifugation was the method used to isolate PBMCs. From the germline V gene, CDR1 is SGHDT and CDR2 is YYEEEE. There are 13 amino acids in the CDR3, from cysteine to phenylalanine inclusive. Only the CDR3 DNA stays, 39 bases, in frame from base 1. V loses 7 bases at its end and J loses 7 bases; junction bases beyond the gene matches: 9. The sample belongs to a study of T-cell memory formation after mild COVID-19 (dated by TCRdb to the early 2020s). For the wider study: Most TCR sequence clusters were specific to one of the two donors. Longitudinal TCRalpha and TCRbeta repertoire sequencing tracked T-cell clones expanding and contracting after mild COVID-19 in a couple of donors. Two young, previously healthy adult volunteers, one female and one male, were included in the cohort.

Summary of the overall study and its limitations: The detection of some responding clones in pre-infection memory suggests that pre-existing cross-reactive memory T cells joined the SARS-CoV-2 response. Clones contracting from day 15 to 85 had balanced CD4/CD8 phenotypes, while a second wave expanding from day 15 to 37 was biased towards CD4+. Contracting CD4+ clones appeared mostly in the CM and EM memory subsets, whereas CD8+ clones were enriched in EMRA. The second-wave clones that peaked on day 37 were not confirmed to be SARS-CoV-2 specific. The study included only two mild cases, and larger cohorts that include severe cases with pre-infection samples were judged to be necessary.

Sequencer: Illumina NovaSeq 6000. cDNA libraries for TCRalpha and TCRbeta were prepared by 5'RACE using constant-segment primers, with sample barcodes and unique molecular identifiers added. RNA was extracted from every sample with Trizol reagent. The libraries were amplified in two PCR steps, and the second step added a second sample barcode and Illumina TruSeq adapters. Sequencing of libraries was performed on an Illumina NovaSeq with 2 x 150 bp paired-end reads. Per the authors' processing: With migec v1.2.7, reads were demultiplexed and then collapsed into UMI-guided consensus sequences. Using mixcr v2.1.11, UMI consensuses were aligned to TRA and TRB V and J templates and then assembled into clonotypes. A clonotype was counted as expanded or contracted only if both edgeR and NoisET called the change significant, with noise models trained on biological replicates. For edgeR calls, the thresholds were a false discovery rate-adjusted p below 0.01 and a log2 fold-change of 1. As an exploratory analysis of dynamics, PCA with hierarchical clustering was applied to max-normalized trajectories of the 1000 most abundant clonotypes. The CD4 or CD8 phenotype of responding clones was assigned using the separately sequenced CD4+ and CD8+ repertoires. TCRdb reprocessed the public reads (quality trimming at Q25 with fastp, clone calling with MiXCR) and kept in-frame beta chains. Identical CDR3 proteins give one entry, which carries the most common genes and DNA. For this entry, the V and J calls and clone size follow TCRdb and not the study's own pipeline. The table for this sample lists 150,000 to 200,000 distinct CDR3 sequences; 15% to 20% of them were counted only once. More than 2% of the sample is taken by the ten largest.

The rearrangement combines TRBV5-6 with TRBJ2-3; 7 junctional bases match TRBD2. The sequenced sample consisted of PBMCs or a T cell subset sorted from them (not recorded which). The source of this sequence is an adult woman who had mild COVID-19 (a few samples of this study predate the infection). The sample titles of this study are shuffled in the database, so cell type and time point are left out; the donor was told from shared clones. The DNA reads TGTGCCAGCGGGGGAGGGGCGGTAAATACGCAGTATTTT. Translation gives CASGGGAVNTQYF.